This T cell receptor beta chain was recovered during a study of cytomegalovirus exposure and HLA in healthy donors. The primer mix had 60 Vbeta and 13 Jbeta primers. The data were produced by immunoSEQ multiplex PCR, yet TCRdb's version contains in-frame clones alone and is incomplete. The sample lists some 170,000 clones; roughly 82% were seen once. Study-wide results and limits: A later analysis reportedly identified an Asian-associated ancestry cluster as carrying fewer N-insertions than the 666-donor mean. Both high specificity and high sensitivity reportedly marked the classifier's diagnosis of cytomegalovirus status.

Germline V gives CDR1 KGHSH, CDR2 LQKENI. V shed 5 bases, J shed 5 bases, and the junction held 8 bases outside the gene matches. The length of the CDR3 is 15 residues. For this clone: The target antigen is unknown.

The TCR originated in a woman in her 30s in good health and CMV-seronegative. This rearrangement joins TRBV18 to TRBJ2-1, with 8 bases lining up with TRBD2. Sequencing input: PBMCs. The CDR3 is CASSASGTRNNEQFF. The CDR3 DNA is TGTGCCAGCTCAGCATCCGGGACTAGGAACAATGAGCAGTTCTTC.